This T cell receptor beta chain originates from a study of T cell responses to AZD1222 COVID-19 vaccine. Overall study context: Pooled samples include second doses given at about 4 or 12 weeks. Study-level results: Clonal diversity may have been underestimated, and the donors were mostly white British, with more females than males. Spike-specific TCR breadth and depth were elevated following two AZD1222 doses. Repertoire samples came only from after the peak T cell response.

Note on this clone: Its antigen is currently unknown.

TCRdb's table, derived via immunoSEQ multiplex PCR, lists solely in-frame clones and lacks some. The profile shows more than 95,000 clones, 85% to 90% of them singletons. V was pared by 1 base and J by 9 bases, with 13 bases between. The CDR3 consists of 13 residues. The germline V gene encodes CDR1 SGHVS and CDR2 FQNEAQ. V usage is TRBV7-8 and J usage is TRBJ2-7, with D possibly being TRBD1 (6 bases). The source material was peripheral blood, sampled on day 0 of AZD1222 vaccination. This clonotype was obtained from an adult in good health. CDR3 DNA: TGTGCCAGCAGCTTAGGGGACACGTTGCCGCAGTACTTC. It yields the protein CASSLGDTLPQYF. Variable domain in full (rest from reference TRBV7-8 and TRBJ2-7): GAGVSQSPRYKVAKRGQDVALRCDPISGHVSLFWYQQALGQGPEFLTYFQNEAQLDKSGLPSDRFFAERPEGSVSTLKIQRTQQEDSAVYLCASSLGDTLPQYFGPGTRLTVT.